The present T cell receptor (beta chain) was sequenced within a study of blood T cell repertoires in COVID-19. Study information: Sites across the United States, Italy and Spain contributed samples from acute and convalescent COVID-19.

The assay was immunoSEQ multiplex PCR, and TCRdb's table has in-frame clones only and misses some. The sample has approximately 390,000 clones, 70% to 90% seen once. Participants spanned ages about 18 to 100 years and resided in over 20 US areas. Trimming removed 5 bases at V and 1 base at J, with 11 bases between. The CDR3 sequence is 14 residues long. The V gene's germline CDR1 is SGHKS and CDR2 YYEKEE (reference sequence). J is TRBJ2-3 and V is TRBV5-5, with D possibly being TRBD1 (5 bases). Input material: PBMCs or T cells enriched from blood (not recorded which). The sequence was collected from a woman aged 40 to 49 with acute COVID-19. CDR3 region: CASSRIQGTDTQYF. In DNA, the CDR3 is TGTGCCAGCAGTCGAATACAGGGCACAGATACGCAGTATTTT.